This T cell receptor beta chain was sequenced during a study of regulatory T cells after allogeneic stem cell transplantation (dated by TCRdb to 2016 to 2019). For context, the study as a whole: Patients were divided into groups based on whether acute graft-versus-host disease developed within 100 days of stem cell transplantation. CD4+CD25+CD127- regulatory T cells were obtained from patient PBMCs by means of fluorescence-activated cell sorting. Conventional CD4+ T cells defined as CD4+CD25+/-CD127+ were also sorted and TCR-sequenced for comparison in the study. The study compared the regulatory T-cell TCR repertoire after allogeneic stem cell transplantation between patients with and without acute graft-versus-host disease.

The paper as a whole reports these results and caveats: No regulatory T-cell clones were found to be shared by all patients, and no significant correlation was observed between sorted cell numbers and the inverse Simpson index. Because of the small patient sample size, validation of the findings in a larger cohort was required. The regulatory T-cell TCR repertoire was less diverse and more focused in patients without graft-versus-host disease than in patients with graft-versus-host disease. No significant difference in conventional CD4+ T-cell repertoire diversity was found between patients with and without graft-versus-host disease. A significantly larger repertoire share was occupied by the top 10 regulatory T-cell clones in non-GvHD patients, which suggested expansion of presumably allo-specific protective clones.

From cysteine to phenylalanine, the CDR3 is 13 amino acids long. CDR3 DNA is the only sequence kept; it has 39 bases, read in frame from the first base. In the germline V gene, CDR1 corresponds to SGHRS and CDR2 to YFSETQ. The time point label on this specimen signifies: 30 days after allogeneic hematopoietic stem cell transplantation. At 30 days after allogeneic hematopoietic stem cell transplantation, peripheral blood mononuclear cells were collected from the patients. Points on this clonotype: Its binding antigen is unknown. The germline gene is not matched at one end of the junction; a read error may be the cause.

TCRdb names Illumina MiSeq as the instrument used. After the RNA was reverse transcribed with the SMARTer RACE cDNA Amplification kit, the TCR beta CDR3 region was amplified. RNA from sorted cells was extracted with the RNeasy Mini Kit. Illumina paired-end sequencing was used to sequence the TCR beta amplicons. On the authors' methods: MiXCR, VDJtools and the tcR R package were used for TCR repertoire analysis. The inverse Simpson index served to quantify diversity, and clones were sorted into rare, small, medium or expanded bins based on their proportion of the repertoire. TCRdb reanalyzed the raw reads on its own, using fastp at Q25 for trimming and MiXCR for clone calling, and kept in-frame beta chains. Each entry is one CDR3 protein sequence, shown with its most common DNA and genes. These V and J calls rely on TCRdb rather than the paper's analysis. The sample profile shows thousands of distinct CDR3 sequences; around 97% of them were found once. Around 42% of the sample belongs to the ten largest clones.

The V and J segments used are TRBV5-1 and TRBJ2-5; a tentative D match to TRBD2 spans 6 bases. This clonotype was sampled from a human patient who had an allogeneic stem cell transplant, so the T cells may come from the graft donor. This specimen was sorted CD4+ T cells from blood (whether regulatory or conventional is not recorded), taken 30 days after allogeneic stem cell transplant. The DNA is as follows: TGCGCCCGCAGTTGGAGGGTTTTGAAGGCGCAGTACTTC. Translated, it reads CARSWRVLKAQYF.